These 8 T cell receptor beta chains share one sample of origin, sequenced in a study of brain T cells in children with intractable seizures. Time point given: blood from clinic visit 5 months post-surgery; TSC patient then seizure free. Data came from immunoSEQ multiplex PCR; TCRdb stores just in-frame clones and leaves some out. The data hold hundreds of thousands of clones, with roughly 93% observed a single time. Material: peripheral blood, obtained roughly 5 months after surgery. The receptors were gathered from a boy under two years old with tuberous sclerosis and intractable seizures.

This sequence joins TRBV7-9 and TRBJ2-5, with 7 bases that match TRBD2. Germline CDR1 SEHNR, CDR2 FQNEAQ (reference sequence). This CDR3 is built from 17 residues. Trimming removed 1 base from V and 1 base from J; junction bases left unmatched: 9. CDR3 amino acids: CASSLGASGARQETQYF. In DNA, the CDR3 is TGTGCCAGCAGCTTAGGTGCTAGCGGAGCGCGCCAAGAGACCCAGTACTTC.

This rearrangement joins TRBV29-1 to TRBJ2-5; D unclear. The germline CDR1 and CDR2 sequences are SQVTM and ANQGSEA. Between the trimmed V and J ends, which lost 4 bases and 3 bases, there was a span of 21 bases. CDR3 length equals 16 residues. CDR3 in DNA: TGCAGCGTTGCATATCCCCTGCCGAACCAGAAAGAGACCCAGTACTTC. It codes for CSVAYPLPNQKETQYF.

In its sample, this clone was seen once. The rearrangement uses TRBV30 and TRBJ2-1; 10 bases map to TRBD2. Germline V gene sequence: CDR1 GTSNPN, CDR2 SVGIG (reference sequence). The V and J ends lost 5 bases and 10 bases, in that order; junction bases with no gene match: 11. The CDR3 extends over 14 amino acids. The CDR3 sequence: CAWAEGLAIQEQFF. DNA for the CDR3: TGTGCCTGGGCGGAGGGACTAGCGATTCAGGAGCAGTTCTTC.

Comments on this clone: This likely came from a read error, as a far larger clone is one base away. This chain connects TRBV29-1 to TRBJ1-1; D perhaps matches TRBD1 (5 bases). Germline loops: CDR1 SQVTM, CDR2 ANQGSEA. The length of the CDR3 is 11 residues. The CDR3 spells CRVGGGTEAFF. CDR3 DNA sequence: TGCCGCGTCGGGGGGGGGACTGAAGCTTTCTTT.

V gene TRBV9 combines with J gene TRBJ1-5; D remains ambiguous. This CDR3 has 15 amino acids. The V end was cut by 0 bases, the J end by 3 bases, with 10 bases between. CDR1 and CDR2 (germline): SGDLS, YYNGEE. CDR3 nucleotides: TGTGCCAGCAGCGTAGGGGGTACCATCAATCAGCCCCAGCATTTT. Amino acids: CASSVGGTINQPQHF.

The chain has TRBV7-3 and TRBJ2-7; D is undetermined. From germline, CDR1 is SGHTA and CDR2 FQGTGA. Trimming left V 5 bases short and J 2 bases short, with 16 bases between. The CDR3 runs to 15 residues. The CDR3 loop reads CASSPGSNLAYEQYF. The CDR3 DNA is TGTGCCAGCAGCCCTGGTTCAAATCTCGCCTACGAGCAGTACTTC.

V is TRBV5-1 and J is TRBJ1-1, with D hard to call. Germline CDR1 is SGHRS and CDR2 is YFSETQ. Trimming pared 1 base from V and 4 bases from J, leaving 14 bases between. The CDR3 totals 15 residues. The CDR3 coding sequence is TGCGCCAGCAGCTTGATACGGCAGGAAGCCACTGAAGCTTTCTTT. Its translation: CASSLIRQEATEAFF.

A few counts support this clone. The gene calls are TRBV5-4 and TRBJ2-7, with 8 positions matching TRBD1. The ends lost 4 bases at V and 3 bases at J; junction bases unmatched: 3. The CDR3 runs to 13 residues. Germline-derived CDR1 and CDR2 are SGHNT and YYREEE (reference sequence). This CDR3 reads CASSTGQGYEQYF. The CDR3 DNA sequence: TGTGCCAGCAGCACCGGACAGGGCTACGAGCAGTACTTC. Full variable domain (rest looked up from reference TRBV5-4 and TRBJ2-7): ETGVTQSPTHLIKTRGQQVTLRCSSQSGHNTVSWYQQALGQGPQFIFQYYREEENGRGNFPPRFSGLQFPNYSSELNVNALELDDSALYLCASSTGQGYEQYFGPGTRLTVT.